This entry lists 11 T cell receptor beta chains sequenced from one sample in a study of blood T cells in healthy people across ages. A second PCR of roughly 7 to 11 cycles used a sample-barcoded 5' primer and a J-beta primer mix. TCRdb analysed the 5' RACE reads with MiXCR anew, one entry per CDR3 protein. The top ten hold roughly 30% of the sample, which has hundreds of thousands of distinct CDR3 sequences, roughly two fifths seen once. The sequenced sample was blood. The receptors stem from an elderly man in good health.

The chain recombines TRBV9 with TRBJ2-2, with D unresolved. CDR1 and CDR2 (germline): SGDLS, YYNGEE. V lost 3 bases and J lost 5, with 8 bases in between. The CDR3 is 13 residues long. In DNA, the CDR3 is TGTGCCAGCAGCGCCAAGTCGACCGGGGAGCTGTTTTTT. Translated: CASSAKSTGELFF.

The table lists this clonotype with a few counts. The chain employs TRBV20-1 and TRBJ2-1; D possibly corresponds to TRBD2 (5 bases). CDR1 and CDR2 (germline): DFQATT, SNEGSKA (reference sequence). Trimming took off 0 bases at V and 0 bases at J, with 15 bases between the two ends. The CDR3 is 17 residues long. This chain's CDR3 is CSARDWLRGNSYNEQFF. Here the CDR3 DNA reads TGCAGTGCTAGAGATTGGCTACGAGGGAACTCCTACAATGAGCAGTTCTTC.

This clonotype has only a few counts. This rearrangement joins TRBV21-1 to TRBJ2-7; the D call of TRBD1 is as the table states it, not checked on the DNA. TRBV21-1 is listed as a pseudogene. There are 18 residues in the CDR3. The DNA of the CDR3 is TGTGCCGGCAGCAAAGACCTTCTCGGGGACAGGGGCTCCTACGAGCAGTACTTC. Encoded protein: CAGSKDLLGDRGSYEQYF.

This clonotype showed up just a few times. This chain joins TRBV11-3 and TRBJ2-1; 11 bases are shared with TRBD2. V was clipped by 3 bases and J by 9 bases; unmatched bases: 10. This CDR3 spans 16 amino acids. In germline, CDR1 is SGHNT, CDR2 YENEEA. This chain's CDR3 is CASSFTGTSGSREQFF. The CDR3 region has the DNA TGTGCCAGCAGCTTCACCGGGACTAGCGGATCCCGTGAGCAGTTCTTC.

This clonotype appeared a few times. This chain connects TRBV5-1 to TRBJ2-2, with D hard to call. The CDR3 covers 15 residues. V was shortened by 1 base and J by 1 base, with 8 bases between the two germline ends. The germline V gene has CDR1 SGHRS and CDR2 YFSETQ. The CDR3 region is CASSLWAGNTGELFF. In DNA form, the CDR3 reads TGCGCCAGCAGCTTGTGGGCAGGGAACACCGGGGAGCTGTTTTTT.

The genes are TRBV20-1 and TRBJ1-2; tentative D call: TRBD1 (5 bases). Trimming removed 3 bases at V and 4 bases at J, with 9 bases between. Germline V gene sequence: CDR1 DFQATT, CDR2 SNEGSKA (reference sequence). CDR3 size: 12 residues. The CDR3: CSASRQLYGYTF. The CDR3 coding sequence is TGCAGTGCTAGTCGACAGCTCTATGGCTACACCTTC.

Regarding this clonotype: A much larger clonotype is one base distant, so this may be a read error. The genes are TRBV7-3 and TRBJ2-7; no clear D gene. The V gene's germline CDR1 is SGHTA and CDR2 FQGTGA. This CDR3 is built from 13 residues. The V end was cut by 3 bases, the J end by 2 bases, with 8 bases between. CDR3 nucleotide sequence: TGTGCCAGCAGCTTGGTGGCTACCTACGAGCAGTACTTC. The encoded protein is CASSLVATYEQYF.

This rearrangement joins TRBV9 to TRBJ1-2; 9 positions agree with TRBD1. Trimming cost V 3 bases and J 4 bases; bases outside gene matches: 7. This CDR3 contains 15 residues. Germline V gene lookup returns CDR1 SGDLS and CDR2 YYNGEE. CDR3 coding DNA: TGTGCCAGCAGCGGGGACAGGGTAAACTTCTATGGCTACACCTTC. Translated, it gives CASSGDRVNFYGYTF. The variable domain in full, with the rest retrieved from reference TRBV9 and TRBJ1-2, is DSGVTQTPKHLITATGQRVTLRCSPRSGDLSVYWYQQSLDQGLQFLIQYYNGEERAKGNILERFSAQQFPDLHSELNLSSLELGDSALYFCASSGDRVNFYGYTFGSGTRLTVV.

This chain links TRBV9 with TRBJ2-4; TRBD2 matches at 12 bases. The closer fit of TRBJ2-5 to the DNA end suggests the J call may be wrong. CDR1 is SGDLS, CDR2 YYNGEE, per germline. This CDR3 is built from 16 residues. CDR3 residues: CASSSRTSGVGETQYF. CDR3 nucleotide sequence: TGTGCCAGCAGCTCAAGGACTAGCGGGGTGGGAGAGACCCAGTACTTC.

This clonotype was seen only a few times. The gene calls are TRBV6-2 or TRBV6-3 and TRBJ1-1; D is unclear. V lost 6 bases to trimming and J lost 1 base, with 9 bases between them. This CDR3 comprises 13 residues. CDR1 MNHEY and CDR2 SVGEGT come from the germline V gene. This CDR3 is CASRWVENTEAFF. Written as DNA, the CDR3 is TGTGCCAGCAGATGGGTGGAGAACACTGAAGCTTTCTTT.

This clonotype was counted at least ten times. V is TRBV29-1 and J is TRBJ2-3, with D possibly called TRBD1 or TRBD2 (5 bases each). The V end lost 8 bases, the J end lost 6 bases, and 18 bases lay between the germline ends. The CDR3 runs 13 residues. From germline, CDR1 is SQVTM and CDR2 ANQGSEA. The CDR3 here is CSLRGGAFDTQYF. The DNA of the CDR3 is TGCAGCCTCCGGGGCGGCGCTTTTGATACGCAGTATTTT.